The following is a TCR beta chain sequence with its context. Antigen: not known. The germline CDR1 and CDR2 sequences are LNHNV and YYDKDF (reference sequence). V was clipped by 0 bases and J by 4 bases, with 10 bases between them. The CDR3 runs to 16 residues. These data belong to a study of graft-versus-host responses after intestinal transplantation. The assay was immunoSEQ multiplex PCR, and TCRdb's table has in-frame clones only and misses some. Altogether around 100,000 clones are present, roughly 87% being singletons, with the ten largest covering 0.7% to 0.9%. Study observations and caveats: In recipient marrow, GvH clones were found, and some appeared first in ileum or blood. Maximum circulating GvH clone levels tracked with early post-transplant HvG decreases.

The sequencing used unstimulated CD4+ T cells sorted from spleen or lymph node cells, collected before intestinal transplant. V usage is TRBV15 and J usage is TRBJ2-6, with D hard to call. This clonotype was sampled from a human donor who received an intestinal transplant. The CDR3 DNA is TGTGCCACCAGCAGAGATTTGGCTGCGGGGGCCAACGTCCTGACTTTC. It codes for CATSRDLAAGANVLTF.